One sample yielded the 11 T cell receptor beta chains listed below, sequenced in a study of blood T cell repertoires in COVID-19. Here immunoSEQ multiplex PCR was the method, and the copy in TCRdb shows in-frame clones only, minus some. Of 400,000 to 450,000 clones in the sample, approximately 90% are singletons; the top ten hold roughly 12%. Input material: peripheral blood. These receptors were obtained from a woman aged 45 to 65 with COVID-19, enrolled during active disease.

In its sample, this clone was seen a few times. The chain uses TRBV9 and TRBJ2-1, with 9 bases identical to TRBD1. CDR3 length: 15 residues. V lost 3 bases to trimming and J lost 4 bases; unmatched junction nucleotides: 5. The V gene's germline CDR1 is SGDLS and CDR2 YYNGEE. CDR3 DNA: TGTGCCAGCAGCGCTACCGGGACAGGGTACAATGAGCAGTTCTTC. It specifies CASSATGTGYNEQFF.

The chain carries TRBV6-6 and TRBJ2-3, with TRBD2 identical over 8 bases. The germline V gene encodes CDR1 MNHNY and CDR2 SVGAGI (reference sequence). With 5 bases clipped from V and 3 bases from J, the junction kept 10 bases outside the gene matches. The CDR3 totals 16 residues. CDR3 coding DNA: TGTGCCAGCAGTCTCAAACGGGGGGGTTTTACAGATACGCAGTATTTT. This encodes CASSLKRGGFTDTQYF.

V and J are TRBV24-1 and TRBJ2-5, with D perhaps matching TRBD2 (5 bases). The CDR3 is 12 residues long. Trimming shortened V by 8 bases and J by 5 bases, and 11 bases separated the two germline ends. CDR1 is KGHDR, CDR2 SFDVKD, per germline. In nucleotides, the CDR3 is TGTGCCACCACCGATCGGGATGAGACCCAGTACTTC. It is translated as CATTDRDETQYF.

The chain recombines TRBV9 with TRBJ1-4; 7 bases are shared with TRBD1. V shed 3 bases and J 3 bases; nucleotides not matched to a gene: 5. Looked up from germline, CDR1 is SGDLS and CDR2 is YYNGEE. The CDR3 covers 15 residues. The CDR3 DNA follows: TGTGCCAGCAGCGACCACAGGGGACCTAATGAAAAACTGTTTTTT. It encodes CASSDHRGPNEKLFF. Using reference TRBV9 and TRBJ1-4 for the parts outside the CDR3, the full variable domain is DSGVTQTPKHLITATGQRVTLRCSPRSGDLSVYWYQQSLDQGLQFLIQYYNGEERAKGNILERFSAQQFPDLHSELNLSSLELGDSALYFCASSDHRGPNEKLFFGSGTQLSVL.

This chain connects TRBV4-1 to TRBJ2-2; weak D call: TRBD1 (5 bases). V shed 0 bases and J shed 4 bases, with 12 bases lying between them. This CDR3 contains 16 residues. Germline CDR1 and CDR2: MGHRA and YSYEKL. CDR3 sequence reads: CASSQDRQGGTGELFF. DNA for the CDR3: TGCGCCAGCAGCCAAGATCGCCAGGGCGGCACCGGGGAGCTGTTTTTT.

The V and J genes are TRBV9 and TRBJ1-1; weak D call: TRBD1 (5 bases). V dropped 3 bases and J dropped 1 base, with 10 bases sitting between them. Germline assignment: CDR1 SGDLS and CDR2 YYNGEE. The CDR3 length is 14 residues. As DNA, the CDR3 is TGTGCCAGCAGCGGGGGACTCCGGAACACTGAAGCTTTCTTT. Its translation: CASSGGLRNTEAFF.

The chain recombines TRBV6-5 with TRBJ1-5, with a tentative D call TRBD1 (5 bases). The germline V and J ends were trimmed by 8 bases and 5 bases, with 16 bases remaining between them. CDR1 and CDR2 (germline): MNHEY, SVGAGI. CDR3 length: 14 residues. CDR3 DNA sequence: TGTGCCAGCTCCCGGGGGGGGGATGATCAGCCCCAGCATTTT. It translates to CASSRGGDDQPQHF.

The chain joins TRBV24-1 to TRBJ2-2; a possible D gene is TRBD2 (5 bases). Looked up from germline, CDR1 is KGHDR and CDR2 is SFDVKD. Trimming cost V 9 bases and J 3 bases, with 13 bases left between them. The length of the CDR3 is 14 residues. The CDR3 reads CATSEGADTGELFF. The CDR3 DNA is TGTGCCACCTCCGAGGGTGCGGACACCGGGGAGCTGTTTTTT.

This clone appeared a single time. DNA of the CDR3: TGTGCCAGCAGGTCCCCAGAAGGGAGCGGGGAGACCCAGTACTTC. As protein: CASRSPEGSGETQYF. The rearrangement joins TRBV6-5 to TRBJ2-5; weak D call: TRBD2 (6 bases). Trimming stripped 6 bases from V and 5 bases from J, with 19 bases between. Germline V gene sequence: CDR1 MNHEY, CDR2 SVGAGI. CDR3 length: 15 residues.

The count of this clone is one. The chain uses TRBV30 and TRBJ2-5; D is possibly TRBD1 (5 bases). The CDR3 extends over 13 amino acids. The V end lost 2 bases, the J end lost 7 bases, and 14 bases lay between the germline ends. Looked up from germline, CDR1 is GTSNPN and CDR2 is SVGIG (reference sequence). The CDR3 reads CAWSSGSGRTQYF. CDR3 DNA sequence: TGTGCCTGGAGTTCAGGGTCGGGCCGGACCCAGTACTTC.

The chain uses TRBV3-1 (or the pseudogene TRBV3-2) and TRBJ2-1, with TRBD2 matching over 7 bases. CDR1 LGHDT and CDR2 YNNKEL come from the germline V gene (reference sequence). This CDR3 comprises 13 residues. Trimming at V came to 9 bases and at J to 9 bases, leaving 11 bases not matched to a gene. The CDR3 DNA sequence: TGTGCCAGTGGGACTACCCCACGGGGTGAGCAGTTCTTC. Protein sequence: CASGTTPRGEQFF.